Here is one T cell receptor (beta chain) with its context. The sample is drawn from a study of blood T cell repertoires in COVID-19. Recruits, aged roughly 18 to 100 years, lived in 25 or so US areas. Donors of Cohort 3 who recovered were those that had two negative PCRs, clearance, or symptom resolution. Only in-frame clones appear in the TCRdb table, and some are missing; sequencing was by immunoSEQ multiplex PCR. Seen here are around 250,000 clones, around nine tenths observed once, and the top ten hold about 1.6%. CDR3 length: 13 amino acids. V lost 2 bases and J 1 base, leaving 5 bases between the germline ends. Looked up from germline, CDR1 is SGHAT and CDR2 is FQNNGV.

The chain recombines TRBV11-2 with TRBJ2-5; D is unresolved. The sample taken for sequencing was PBMCs or T cells enriched from blood (not recorded which). The sequence was obtained from a woman aged 45-60 years who had recovered from COVID-19. The CDR3 region is CASSLQVQETQYF. The CDR3 bases are TGTGCCAGCAGCTTACAGGTCCAAGAGACCCAGTACTTC.